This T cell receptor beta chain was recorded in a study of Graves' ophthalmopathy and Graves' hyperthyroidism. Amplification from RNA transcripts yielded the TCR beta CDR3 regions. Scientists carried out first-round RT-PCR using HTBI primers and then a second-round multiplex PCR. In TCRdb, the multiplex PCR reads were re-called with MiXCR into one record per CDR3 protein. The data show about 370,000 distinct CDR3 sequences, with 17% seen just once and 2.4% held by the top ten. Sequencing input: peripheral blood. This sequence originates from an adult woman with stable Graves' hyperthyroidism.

The CDR3 spells CASSLDGQVDSPLHF. In DNA, the CDR3 is TGTGCCAGCAGCTTGGACGGACAGGTCGATTCACCCCTCCACTTT. The chain joins TRBV5-6 to TRBJ1-6; 7 positions agree with TRBD1. Per germline, CDR1 SGHDT and CDR2 YYEEEE. The CDR3 spans 15 residues. The ends lost 0 bases at V and 8 bases at J; junction bases unmatched: 5.